The sequence of this TCR beta chain was determined in a study of regulatory T cells in long-lasting Graves disease. Study-level findings and limits: TRBV28, TRBJ1-2 and TRBJ2-5 were favored in persistent disease.

Time point meaning: newly diagnosed GD, antithyroid drugs for less than 3 months. Researchers made the TCR library from RNA that was extracted from PBMCs. Trimming took 7 bases from V and 2 from J, leaving 15 bases between them. The germline CDR1 and CDR2 sequences are MNHNS and SASEGT. This CDR3 spans 15 amino acids. HTBI primers from iRepertoire and Arm-PCR of CDR3 regions yielded the TCR beta libraries. As processed by the authors: Across the samples, identification revealed some 59 TRBV and around 13 TRBJ segments. TCRdb ran MiXCR on the multiplex PCR reads and lists one entry per CDR3 protein. The V and J calls shown here were made by TCRdb, not taken from the authors' results. Of roughly 320,000 distinct CDR3 sequences in the sample, roughly a sixth are singletons; the top ten hold 30%. This clonotype was seen repeatedly, ten times or more. Its antigen is still unknown. Separately, the same data were catalogued under a study of T cells in Graves' hyperthyroidism and ophthalmopathy.

The clonotype originates from a man aged 35 to 55 with Graves disease. The sample was peripheral blood mononuclear cells (PBMCs), taken at new diagnosis, from a patient treated with antithyroid drugs. The chain is built from TRBV6-1 and TRBJ2-1; tentatively, D is TRBD2 (6 bases). CDR3 residues: CASTRSGLPYNEQFF. The CDR3 bases are TGTGCCAGCACAAGGTCGGGACTCCCCTACAATGAGCAGTTCTTC.